Listed below are T cell receptor beta chains from one sample, sequenced in a study of vaccination and CD4 T cells after COVID-19. For these receptors, no antigen is known. Via MiXCR, TCRdb re-called the PCR reads, giving one row per CDR3 protein. The sample holds 16,000 or so distinct CDR3 sequences; 44% are singletons and the top ten take roughly a sixth. This sample comprised CD4+ T cells from blood, cultured in vitro, obtained about 7 months after SARS-CoV-2 vaccination. Source of these receptors: a human donor who had recovered from COVID-19. Each CDR3 is given with its conserved first and last residue. Each record gives: J gene, V gene, D gene, clone size, CDR3 DNA, CDR3 protein. A D gene is named only where the DNA matches it firmly. Clone size is given for some rows only: seen once, a few or many times, or a class if the clone is expanded.

J: TRBJ2-1; V: TRBV7-6; D: TRBD2; size: NA; DNA: TGTGCCAGCAGCTTACAGGGACTAGCTGAGCAGTTCTTC; CDR3: CASSLQGLAEQFF
J: TRBJ2-2; V: TRBV6-5; D: NA; size: NA; DNA: TGTGCCAGCAGTTTATCCAGGGGGAACACCGGGGAGCTGTTTTTT; CDR3: CASSLSRGNTGELFF
J: TRBJ1-2; V: TRBV7-9; D: NA; size: NA; DNA: TGTGCCAGCAGCGAGGACGTATATGGCTACACCTTC; CDR3: CASSEDVYGYTF
J: TRBJ2-6; V: TRBV19; D: TRBD2; size: NA; DNA: TGTGCCAGTAGGATCTTAGCGGGAGCTGGGGCCAACGTCCTGACTTTC; CDR3: CASRILAGAGANVLTF
J: TRBJ2-7; V: TRBV7-9; D: NA; size: NA; DNA: TGTGCCAGCAGCTTTATAGGGCAGGCCTCGTTCAGGGAGCAGTACTTC; CDR3: CASSFIGQASFREQYF
J: TRBJ2-1; V: TRBV5-4; D: TRBD2; size: NA; DNA: TGTGCCGCCCGGCTAGCGGGAGGGCCTCGGAATGAGCAGTTCTTC; CDR3: CAARLAGGPRNEQFF
J: TRBJ1-5; V: TRBV15; D: TRBD1; size: NA; DNA: TGTGCCACCGGAAGAGAGGGGGCGAGCAATCAGCCCCAGCATTTT; CDR3: CATGREGASNQPQHF
J: TRBJ2-3; V: TRBV11-2; D: NA; size: once; DNA: TGTGCCAGCAGCTTGATGGGGGAAGGTTCTACGCAGTATTTT; CDR3: CASSLMGEGSTQYF
J: TRBJ2-6; V: TRBV20-1; D: NA; size: few; DNA: TGCAGTGCTACCGGTCCGGGGGCCAACGTCCTGACTTTC; CDR3: CSATGPGANVLTF
J: TRBJ2-2; V: TRBV6-1; D: NA; size: NA; DNA: TGTGCCAGCAGTGAACGGGACGGGTACACCGGGGAGCTGTTTTTT; CDR3: CASSERDGYTGELFF
J: TRBJ2-2; V: TRBV11-3; D: NA; size: NA; DNA: TGTGCCAGCAGCTTTAGGACAGCGAACACCGGGGAGCTGTTTTTT; CDR3: CASSFRTANTGELFF
J: TRBJ1-5; V: TRBV18; D: NA; size: NA; DNA: TGTGCCAGCTCATCCGACAGGTTGGGTCAGCCCCAGCATTTT; CDR3: CASSSDRLGQPQHF
J: TRBJ2-7; V: TRBV7-9; D: TRBD2; size: few; DNA: TGTGCCAGCAGCTTAGGGGGAGGGCCTCTCGAGCAGTACTTC; CDR3: CASSLGGGPLEQYF
J: TRBJ1-2; V: TRBV5-6; D: TRBD1; size: NA; DNA: TGTGCCAGCAGCCCCATCCCGGGACAGGGAAACTATGGCTACACCTTC; CDR3: CASSPIPGQGNYGYTF
J: TRBJ2-1; V: TRBV7-9; D: TRBD1; size: NA; DNA: TGTGCCAGCAGCCTTCGGGGACAGGGCCACAATGAGCAGTTCTTC; CDR3: CASSLRGQGHNEQFF
J: TRBJ1-5; V: TRBV15; D: TRBD1; size: medium-sized; DNA: TGTGCCACCAGCAGGCCACAGACAGGGCGTTATCAGCCCCAGCATTTT; CDR3: CATSRPQTGRYQPQHF
J: TRBJ2-1; V: TRBV7-3; D: TRBD2; size: NA; DNA: TGTGCCAGCAGCCGACTAGCGGGAGGGCCAAGGGGAATCGATGAGCAGTTCTTC; CDR3: CASSRLAGGPRGIDEQFF
J: TRBJ2-3; V: TRBV5-1; D: NA; size: NA; DNA: TGCGCCAGCAGCTTGGCCGGTGAGACAGATACGCAGTATTTT; CDR3: CASSLAGETDTQYF
J: TRBJ2-3; V: TRBV20-1; D: TRBD2; size: NA; DNA: TGCAGTGCGCTGCCACGGAGCGGGAGTGCAGATACGCAGTATTTT; CDR3: CSALPRSGSADTQYF
J: TRBJ1-2; V: TRBV20-1; D: NA; size: few; DNA: TGCAGTGCTATAAGCCGGGACACGGACTATGGCTACACCTTC; CDR3: CSAISRDTDYGYTF
J: TRBJ1-1; V: TRBV27; D: TRBD1; size: NA; DNA: TGTGCCAGCAGTTTATTACAGGGGGAGAGGAACACTGAAGCTTTCTTT; CDR3: CASSLLQGERNTEAFF
J: TRBJ1-1; V: TRBV7-9; D: NA; size: few; DNA: TGTGCCAGCACCTCAAGATCTGAAGCTTTCTTT; CDR3: CASTSRSEAFF
J: TRBJ1-2; V: TRBV20-1; D: NA; size: NA; DNA: TGCAGTGCTAGACAAGGGACATTCGATGGCTACACCTTC; CDR3: CSARQGTFDGYTF
J: TRBJ1-5; V: TRBV7-9; D: NA; size: NA; DNA: TGTGCCAGCAGCGATGGACAGCTCAATCAGCCCCAGCATTTT; CDR3: CASSDGQLNQPQHF
J: TRBJ2-3; V: TRBV6-2/TRBV6-3; D: TRBD1; size: NA; DNA: TGTGCCAGCAGGAAGAAGACAGGGGATCTTACAGATACGCAGTATTTT; CDR3: CASRKKTGDLTDTQYF
J: TRBJ2-7; V: TRBV20-1; D: TRBD2; size: NA; DNA: TGCAGTGCTGCGGGAGGGCGATCCTACGAGCAGTACTTC; CDR3: CSAAGGRSYEQYF
J: TRBJ1-1; V: TRBV5-8; D: NA; size: few; DNA: TGTGCCAGCAGCCCCGGATTCGGAAGGACTGGGGACACTGAAGCTTTCTTT; CDR3: CASSPGFGRTGDTEAFF
J: TRBJ2-3; V: TRBV12-3/TRBV12-4; D: TRBD2; size: once; DNA: TGTGCCAGCAGTCTTCGGACTAGCGGGGCAGATACGCAGTATTTT; CDR3: CASSLRTSGADTQYF
J: TRBJ2-5; V: TRBV2; D: NA; size: NA; DNA: TGTGCCAGTTCATGGCGGCCCCAAGAGACCCAGTACTTC; CDR3: CASSWRPQETQYF
J: TRBJ2-2; V: TRBV25-1; D: TRBD2; size: NA; DNA: TGTGCCAGCAGTACTACACTAGCGGGCAACACCGGGGAGCTGTTTTTT; CDR3: CASSTTLAGNTGELFF
J: TRBJ1-6; V: TRBV6-2/TRBV6-3; D: NA; size: NA; DNA: TGTGCCAGCAGTTACCCCCAGACAAGACTCCACTTT; CDR3: CASSYPQTRLHF
J: TRBJ2-7; V: TRBV15; D: NA; size: NA; DNA: TGTGCCACCAGCAGAGGGGGGACGCAGGCCTACGAGCAGTACTTC; CDR3: CATSRGGTQAYEQYF
J: TRBJ2-7; V: TRBV11-3; D: TRBD2; size: NA; DNA: TGTGCCAGCAGCCCGGGGAGGGAAGAGTCCTACGAGCAGTACTTC; CDR3: CASSPGREESYEQYF
J: TRBJ1-5; V: TRBV18; D: NA; size: NA; DNA: TGTGCCAGCTCTCCCAATGCAGGAGACAATCAGCCCCAGCATTTT; CDR3: CASSPNAGDNQPQHF
J: TRBJ1-2; V: TRBV7-9; D: NA; size: few; DNA: TGTGCCAGCAGCTTAGATATGGGTGGCTACACCTTC; CDR3: CASSLDMGGYTF
J: TRBJ1-1; V: TRBV11-3; D: NA; size: NA; DNA: TGTGCCAGCAGCTTAGGGAGAGACACTGAAGCTTTCTTT; CDR3: CASSLGRDTEAFF
J: TRBJ2-1; V: TRBV7-9; D: NA; size: NA; DNA: TGTGCCAGCAGCTACGACAATGAGCAGTTCTTC; CDR3: CASSYDNEQFF
J: TRBJ2-1; V: TRBV6-1; D: TRBD2; size: NA; DNA: TGTGCCAGCAGGGCGGGGGGCTACAATGAGCAGTTCTTC; CDR3: CASRAGGYNEQFF
J: TRBJ2-5; V: TRBV19; D: TRBD2; size: NA; DNA: TGTGCCAGTAGTCTTAGGACTAGCGGGACACTAGAGACCCAGTACTTC; CDR3: CASSLRTSGTLETQYF
J: TRBJ2-7; V: TRBV4-1; D: NA; size: NA; DNA: TGCGCCAGCAGCCAAGTTTCTCTTTTGGTGGGAGCCCACGAGCAGTACTTC; CDR3: CASSQVSLLVGAHEQYF
J: TRBJ1-2; V: TRBV7-2; D: NA; size: NA; DNA: TGTGCCAGCAGCTTAGAAATTTGGAAGACGGAGGCCGGCTACACCTTC; CDR3: CASSLEIWKTEAGYTF
J: TRBJ1-2; V: TRBV7-2; D: TRBD1; size: NA; DNA: TGTGCCAGCAGCTCCGCCGGGACAGCGAACTATGGCTACACCTTC; CDR3: CASSSAGTANYGYTF
J: TRBJ1-1; V: TRBV7-2; D: TRBD1; size: few; DNA: TGTGCCAGCAGCCCAGGACAGGGGGGTCTCACTGAAGCTTTCTTT; CDR3: CASSPGQGGLTEAFF